The T cell receptor beta chain under discussion was sequenced for a study of shared clonotypes between healthy human individuals. This CDR3 region has 20 residues. CDR1 MDHEN and CDR2 SYDVKM come from the germline V gene. The J segment lost 7 bases and the V segment lost 4 bases, leaving 16 bases of the junction unmatched. Here immunoSEQ multiplex PCR was the method, and the copy in TCRdb shows in-frame clones only, minus some. The sample shows some 530,000 clones, 81% of them seen only once. This TCR was sampled from a woman in her thirties or forties in good health. Some clones in this sample may be carry-over from other donors' samples. V usage is TRBV28 and J usage is TRBJ2-1, with 16 bases lining up with TRBD2. Sequenced: PBMCs. CDR3: CASSSPYRSGTSGRANEQFF. The DNA of the CDR3 is TGTGCCAGCAGTTCCCCTTACCGATCCGGGACTAGCGGGAGGGCGAATGAGCAGTTCTTC.